These 14 T cell receptor beta chains originate from one sample sequenced in a study of blood T cell repertoires in COVID-19. Profiled with immunoSEQ multiplex PCR; TCRdb holds only in-frame clones, not every one. The sample holds 250,000 or so clones; roughly 91% are singletons and the top ten take roughly 9%. Input material: PBMCs or T cells enriched from blood (not recorded which). These receptors came from a man in his forties who had recovered from COVID-19.

The genes are TRBV18 and TRBJ2-6, with 10 bases lining up with TRBD1. V lost 6 bases, J lost 0 bases, and 11 bases stayed unmatched. In germline, CDR1 is KGHSH, CDR2 LQKENI. CDR3 length: 19 amino acids. The CDR3 sequence: CASSSPTGGRGSGANVLTF. DNA of the CDR3: TGTGCCAGCTCGTCACCGACAGGGGGCCGGGGCTCTGGGGCCAACGTCCTGACTTTC. Full variable domain (outside the CDR3, taken from reference TRBV18 and TRBJ2-6): NAGVMQNPRHLVRRRGQEARLRCSPMKGHSHVYWYRQLPEEGLKFMVYLQKENIIDESGMPKERFSAEFPKEGPSILRIQQVVRGDSAAYFCASSSPTGGRGSGANVLTFGAGSRLTVL.

V gene TRBV11-2 combines with J gene TRBJ1-1; 8 bases fit TRBD1. The germline CDR1 and CDR2 sequences are SGHAT and FQNNGV. Trimming at V came to 4 bases and at J to 6 bases, leaving 13 bases not matched to a gene. The CDR3 totals 16 residues. This chain's CDR3 is CASSSHGQGAEPEAFF. As DNA, the CDR3 is TGTGCCAGCAGCTCACACGGACAGGGCGCCGAGCCTGAAGCTTTCTTT.

The chain uses TRBV5-1 and TRBJ2-1; 8 bases match TRBD1. The junction had 8 bases not matched to a gene; V was cut back by 4 bases and J by 5 bases. There are 15 residues in the CDR3. Germline assignment: CDR1 SGHRS and CDR2 YFSETQ. In DNA, the CDR3 is TGCGCCAGCAGCGCCAGACAGGGGTATGACAATGAGCAGTTCTTC. It codes for CASSARQGYDNEQFF.

V usage is TRBV6-5 and J usage is TRBJ2-7; no firm D call. CDR1 is MNHEY, CDR2 SVGAGI, per germline. Trimming took off 6 bases at V and 5 bases at J, with 17 bases between the two ends. This CDR3 contains 14 residues. The DNA of the CDR3 is TGTGCCAGCAGCCACACGAACCAAAGAAACGAGCAGTACTTC. Translation gives CASSHTNQRNEQYF.

This sequence joins TRBV28 and TRBJ2-1, with D perhaps matching TRBD2 (6 bases). CDR1 and CDR2 (germline): MDHEN, SYDVKM. CDR3 length: 21 residues. The V and J ends lost 6 bases and 4 bases respectively, with 34 bases between them. This CDR3 reads CASRKPEILSLVYRGYNEQFF. The CDR3 DNA reads as TGTGCCAGCAGAAAACCCGAAATTCTCTCCCTGGTATACCGGGGGTACAATGAGCAGTTCTTC.

The chain links TRBV12-3 or TRBV12-4 to TRBJ2-1; no reliable D call. Trimming cost V 10 bases and J 3 bases, with 13 bases left between them. The CDR3 runs 13 residues. CDR3 in DNA: TGTGCCACCACCCCGCGTAGCTACAATGAGCAGTTCTTC. This translates into CATTPRSYNEQFF.

The chain links TRBV2 to TRBJ2-2; D is undetermined. Germline-derived CDR1 and CDR2 are SNHLY and FYNNEI. V was shortened by 3 bases and J by 0 bases, with 11 bases between the two germline ends. CDR3 length equals 16 residues. The CDR3 loop is CASSEGGGTNTGELFF. The CDR3 region has the DNA TGTGCCAGCAGTGAGGGTGGCGGCACGAACACCGGGGAGCTGTTTTTT.

The chain combines TRBV19 with TRBJ2-2; 10 nucleotides align to TRBD1. J was trimmed by 5 bases and V by 6 bases; bases with no gene match: 6. CDR1 is LNHDA and CDR2 is SQIVND in the germline V gene (reference sequence). The CDR3 has 15 residues. The CDR3 sequence is CASRTGTGDTGELFF. CDR3 DNA sequence: TGTGCCAGTAGAACCGGGACAGGGGATACCGGGGAGCTGTTTTTT.

This clone has a single count. The chain has TRBV28 and TRBJ2-7; TRBD1 matches 8 bases. There are 15 residues in the CDR3. Trimming removed 5 bases from V and 7 bases from J; junction bases left unmatched: 13. The germline CDR1 and CDR2 sequences are MDHEN and SYDVKM. CDR3 sequence: CASSLPGTGDFEQYF. The CDR3, as DNA: TGTGCCAGCAGTCTCCCCGGGACAGGCGACTTTGAGCAGTACTTC.

This clone has more than one count but fewer than ten. Other DNA variants within this sample encode the same CDR3. CDR3 nucleotides: TGTGCCAGCAGTTTAACAGAGAACACTGAAGCTTTCTTT. This translates into CASSLTENTEAFF. The chain has TRBV12-3 or TRBV12-4 and TRBJ1-1; D unresolved. V lost 2 bases, J lost 1 base, and 5 bases lay in between. This CDR3 spans 13 amino acids.

The J gene is TRBJ1-6, the V gene TRBV14, with 9 bases fitting TRBD1. The CDR3 covers 15 residues. Germline trimming cut 5 bases from V and 10 bases from J; bases unmatched to any gene: 9. Germline V gene lookup returns CDR1 SGHDN and CDR2 FVKESK. CDR3 bases: TGTGCCAGCAGCTATTGGACAGGGGTTCGCTCACCCCTCCACTTT. It specifies CASSYWTGVRSPLHF.

This chain uses TRBV6-4 with TRBJ1-1; 9 nucleotides match TRBD1. The V gene's germline CDR1 is MRHNA and CDR2 SNTAGT. The CDR3 runs to 15 residues. The trim removed 6 bases at V and 1 base at J, leaving 6 bases unmatched. CDR3 amino acids: CASSRDRASNTEAFF. In DNA form, the CDR3 reads TGTGCCAGCAGCCGGGACAGGGCATCGAACACTGAAGCTTTCTTT.

The chain has TRBV7-2 and TRBJ2-7, with TRBD2 matching over 7 bases. The CDR3 is made up of 14 amino acids. V lost 5 bases, J lost 5 bases, and 9 bases stayed unmatched. Germline V CDR1 and CDR2: SGHTA, FQGNSA. This CDR3 is CASSPGGIPHEQYF. DNA for the CDR3: TGTGCCAGCAGCCCCGGGGGGATCCCCCACGAGCAGTACTTC.

This rearrangement joins TRBV6-6 to TRBJ2-7, with 13 positions matching TRBD2. The CDR3 runs 16 residues. Germline V CDR1 and CDR2: MNHNY, SVGAGI (reference sequence). J lost 4 bases, V lost 5 bases, and 8 bases had no gene match. This CDR3 is CASSPGTSGKLYEQYF. CDR3 nucleotide sequence: TGTGCCAGCAGTCCCGGGACTAGCGGGAAATTGTACGAGCAGTACTTC.